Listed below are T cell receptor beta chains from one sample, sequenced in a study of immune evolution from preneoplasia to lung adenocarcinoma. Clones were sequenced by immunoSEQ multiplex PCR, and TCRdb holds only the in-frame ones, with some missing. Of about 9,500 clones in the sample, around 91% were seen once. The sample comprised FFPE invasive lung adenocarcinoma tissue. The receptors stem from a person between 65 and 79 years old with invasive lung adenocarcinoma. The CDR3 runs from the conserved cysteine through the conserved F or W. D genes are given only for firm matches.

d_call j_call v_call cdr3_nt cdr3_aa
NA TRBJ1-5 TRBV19 TGTGCCAGTAACTGGGCAGTGAATCAGCCCCAGCATTTT CASNWAVNQPQHF
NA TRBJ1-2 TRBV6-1 TGTGCCAGCAGCTTTCAAGGGAGTGATGGCTACACCTTC CASSFQGSDGYTF
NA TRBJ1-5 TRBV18 TGTGCCAGCTCACCTCAGCAGGGTAACAATCAGCCCCAGCATTTT CASSPQQGNNQPQHF
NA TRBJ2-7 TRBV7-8 TGTGCCAGCAGCACCCTCGTAGGGAACTCCTACGAGCAGTACTTC CASSTLVGNSYEQYF
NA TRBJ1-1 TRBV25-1 TGTGCCAGCAGTCGCTTCGGAGGCAACACTGAAGCTTTCTTT CASSRFGGNTEAFF
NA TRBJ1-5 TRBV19 TGTGCCAGTACCGATCCTGGTAGCAATCAGCCCCAGCATTTT CASTDPGSNQPQHF
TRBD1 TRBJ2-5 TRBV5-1 TGCGCCAGCAGCTTGAACAGGGGGGAAGAGACCCAGTACTTC CASSLNRGEETQYF
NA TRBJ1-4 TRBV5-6 TGTGCCAGCAGCTTTGGGACGGATAATGAAAAACTGTTTTTT CASSFGTDNEKLFF
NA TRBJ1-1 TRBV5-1 TGCGCCAGCAGCGGGCGGGGAGGGAACACTGAAGCTTTCTTT CASSGRGGNTEAFF
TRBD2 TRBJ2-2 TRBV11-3 TGTGCCAGCAGCTTTTCCGGGGGGGCGAACACCGGGGAGCTGTTTTTT CASSFSGGANTGELFF
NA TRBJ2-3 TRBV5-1 TGCGCCAGCAGCTTAGGGGCCGACCGAACAGATACGCAGTATTTT CASSLGADRTDTQYF
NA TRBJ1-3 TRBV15 TGTGCCACCAGCAGAGTGGGAAGGGGTGCTGGAAACACCATATATTTT CATSRVGRGAGNTIYF
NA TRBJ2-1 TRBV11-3 TGTGCCAGCAGCCACACTGCGGGCAATGAGCAGTTCTTC CASSHTAGNEQFF
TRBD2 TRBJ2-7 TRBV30 TGTGCCAGTCTAGCGGGAGGGAGCTACGAGCAGTACTTC CASLAGGSYEQYF
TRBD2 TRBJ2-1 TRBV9 TGTGCCAGCAGCGCAGCACTAGCGTCCTACAATGAGCAGTTCTTC CASSAALASYNEQFF
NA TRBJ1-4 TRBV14 TGTGCCAGCAGCGTAGGCCGAGGGGTTAAACTGTTTTTT CASSVGRGVKLFF
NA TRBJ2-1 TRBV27 TGTGCCAGCAGTTTTGGTGGGGGAACCTACAATGAGCAGTTCTTC CASSFGGGTYNEQFF
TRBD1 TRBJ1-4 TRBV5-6 TGTGCCAGCAGCTTGAATTGGGTGGGACAGCGAAGTGAAAAACTGTTTTTT CASSLNWVGQRSEKLFF
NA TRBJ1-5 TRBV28 TGTGCCAGCAACCGGTACAATCAGCCCCAGCATTTT CASNRYNQPQHF
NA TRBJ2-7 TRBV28 TGTGCCAGCAGTTTAGGATGGACTAGGGGGAGGGCCCACGAGCAGTACTTC CASSLGWTRGRAHEQYF
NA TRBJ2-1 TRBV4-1 TGCGCCAGCGAACAAACGAGATCGGGAAATGAGCAGTTCTTC CASEQTRSGNEQFF
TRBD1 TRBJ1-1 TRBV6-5 TGTGCCAGCAGTTACCACAGGGGTGGCACTGAAGCTTTCTTT CASSYHRGGTEAFF
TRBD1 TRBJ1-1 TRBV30 TGTGCCTGGAGGGGACAGGGGCGGACTGAAGCTTTCTTT CAWRGQGRTEAFF
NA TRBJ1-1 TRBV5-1 TGCGCCAGCAGCTTGGGAAGGGGCGCTGTGGGCGGAGCTTTCTTT CASSLGRGAVGGAFF
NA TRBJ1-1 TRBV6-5 TGTGCCAGCAGGAGCGGAGATCAGGCTTTCTTT CASRSGDQAFF